Listed below are T cell receptor beta chains from one sample, sequenced in a study of blood T cell repertoires in COVID-19. The table came from immunoSEQ multiplex PCR; TCRdb's copy has only in-frame clones and leaves some out. This table holds fewer than 150,000 clones, over 70% found once. Sequenced sample: peripheral blood. The receptor source for this set is a middle-aged man with acute or convalescent COVID-19. CDR3s include the opening cysteine and the closing phenylalanine or tryptophan. The order of the fields is clone size, J gene, V gene, D gene, CDR3 DNA, CDR3 protein. D genes are given only for firm matches. The size field is filled for only some rows; it gives once, few, many or a size class.

>NA|TRBJ2-5|TRBV29-1|TRBD1
TGCAGCTTGACAGGGGGCGCAACCCAGTACTTC
CSLTGGATQYF
>NA|TRBJ2-5|TRBV27|NA
TGTGCCAGCAGCTCCCCGAGGGGGGGAAATAGACAAGAGACCCAGTACTTC
CASSSPRGGNRQETQYF
>NA|TRBJ1-1|TRBV27|TRBD1
TGTGCCAGCAGTTTAGGGGACAGGGGTATCACTGAAGCTTTCTTT
CASSLGDRGITEAFF
>NA|TRBJ1-1|TRBV5-1|TRBD1
TGCGCCAGCAGCTGGGACAGTCGGGGCGTGAACACTGAAGCTTTCTTT
CASSWDSRGVNTEAFF
>NA|TRBJ2-2|TRBV19|NA
TGTGCCAGTAGTATTTTCCCAGGGGATACCGGGGAGCTGTTTTTT
CASSIFPGDTGELFF
>NA|TRBJ2-1|TRBV10-3|NA
TGTGCCATCAGTGAGTCTAGCGCTGAGCAGTTCTTC
CAISESSAEQFF
>NA|TRBJ1-3|TRBV5-4|TRBD1
TGTGCCAGCAGCTCGACGACAGGGGTGATCGGAAACACCATATATTTT
CASSSTTGVIGNTIYF
>once|TRBJ2-5|TRBV24-1|NA
TGTGCCACCAGTGTGGGGGGAGAGACCCAGTACTTC
CATSVGGETQYF
>once|TRBJ2-1|TRBV5-1|NA
TGCGCCAGCAGCTTGGAAGGCAGGGGAAACAATGAGCAGTTCTTC
CASSLEGRGNNEQFF
>NA|TRBJ2-5|TRBV5-1|TRBD2
TGCGCCAGCAGCACCGGGACTACTGACAGTAAGACCCAGTACTTC
CASSTGTTDSKTQYF
>once|TRBJ1-4|TRBV30|NA
TGTGCCTGGGGTTCGGGGAGGGGTGAAAAACTGTTTTTT
CAWGSGRGEKLFF
>few|TRBJ2-1|TRBV9|NA
TGTGCCAGCAGCGTAGGGGGGGACAGTGACAATGAGCAGTTCTTC
CASSVGGDSDNEQFF
>NA|TRBJ1-3|TRBV16|NA
TGTGCCAGCAGCCAGAGAAACAGAGTCTCTGGAAACACCATATATTTT
CASSQRNRVSGNTIYF
>few|TRBJ2-3|TRBV5-1|TRBD1
TGCGCCAGCAGGGAAACAGGGGTTGGAGATACGCAGTATTTT
CASRETGVGDTQYF
>NA|TRBJ2-2|TRBV3-1/TRBV3-2|TRBD1
TGTGCCAGCAGCCAGACAGGGTTAGGGGAGCTGTTTTTT
CASSQTGLGELFF
>NA|TRBJ1-1|TRBV24-1|TRBD1
TGTGCCACCAGTGTAGGGGGCTATGGCACTGAAGCTTTCTTT
CATSVGGYGTEAFF
>NA|TRBJ2-5|TRBV6-5|TRBD1
TGTGCCAGCAGTCAACAGGGGTCCCAAGAGACCCAGTACTTC
CASSQQGSQETQYF
>NA|TRBJ1-2|TRBV5-6|NA
TGTGCCAGCAGCTCGGCGCCGGGGAGGGACTATGGCTACACCTTC
CASSSAPGRDYGYTF
>NA|TRBJ1-2|TRBV10-3|NA
TGTGCCATCAGTGAGGTGGCGGAGGCCTATGGCTACACCTTC
CAISEVAEAYGYTF
>NA|TRBJ2-1|TRBV29-1|TRBD2
TGCAGCGTTGTCGGTAGCGGGGGGAACAATGAGCAGTTCTTC
CSVVGSGGNNEQFF
>once|TRBJ1-6|TRBV5-6|TRBD1
TGTGCCAGCAGCATGGACAGGGGGCATTCACCCCTCCACTTT
CASSMDRGHSPLHF
>NA|TRBJ2-1|TRBV20-1|NA
TGCAGTGCTAGAGATCGGGGATTCTTC
CSARDRGFF
>once|TRBJ1-1|TRBV6-1|NA
TGTGCCAGCAGTGAAAGGGGAATGAACACTGAAGCTTTCTTT
CASSERGMNTEAFF
>NA|TRBJ1-3|TRBV5-1|NA
TGCGCCAGCAGCTTAACAGGGTCCTCTGGAAACACCATATATTTT
CASSLTGSSGNTIYF
>NA|TRBJ2-3|TRBV9|TRBD2
TGTGCCAGCAGCCTCCCTGGACTAGCGTTAACAGATACGCAGTATTTT
CASSLPGLALTDTQYF
>NA|TRBJ1-5|TRBV12-5|NA
TGTGCTAGTGCCGGAGGCGGAGCCAATCAGCCCCAGCATTTT
CASAGGGANQPQHF
>NA|TRBJ1-4|TRBV28|TRBD1
TGTGCCAGCAGTTCCCCAAAGACAGGGACCCTAGGAAACCTGTTTTTT
CASSSPKTGTLGNLFF
>NA|TRBJ1-1|TRBV5-1|NA
TGCGCCAGCAGCTTGGTCGCGGGCACTGAAGCTTTCTTT
CASSLVAGTEAFF
>NA|TRBJ1-1|TRBV5-1|NA
TGCGCCAGCAGCTTAGGGATGGGGGCGCGTACTGAAGCTTTCTTT
CASSLGMGARTEAFF
>NA|TRBJ2-1|TRBV11-3|TRBD1
TGTGCCAGCAGCTACTCCGGGACAGGGTACAATGAGCAGTTCTTC
CASSYSGTGYNEQFF
>NA|TRBJ2-7|TRBV29-1|NA
TGCAGCGTTGCCCAGGGCTCCTACGAGCAGTACTTC
CSVAQGSYEQYF
>NA|TRBJ2-1|TRBV6-1|TRBD2
TGTGCCAGCAGTTCCCGGACTAGCCGGGATGAGCAGTTCTTC
CASSSRTSRDEQFF
>NA|TRBJ2-7|TRBV5-1|TRBD2
TGCGCCAGCAGCTTGGCCCAGGGAGGGTACGAGCAGTACTTC
CASSLAQGGYEQYF
>few|TRBJ1-2|TRBV7-9|TRBD1
TGTGCCAGCAGCCCCGGGACAGGGCAAGGGTATGGCTACACCTTC
CASSPGTGQGYGYTF
>NA|TRBJ1-1|TRBV7-2|TRBD1
TGTGCCAGCAGCTCCGGGACAGGGGAGTATGGGGCTTTCTTT
CASSSGTGEYGAFF
>once|TRBJ1-2|TRBV5-6|NA
TGTGCCAGCAGCTTGGCTGCGGGGGTTAACTATGGCTACACCTTC
CASSLAAGVNYGYTF
>NA|TRBJ2-2|TRBV5-5|TRBD1
TGTGCCAGCAGCTTGGCGTGGGCAGGGGGCAGCTCCGGGGAGCTGTTTTTT
CASSLAWAGGSSGELFF
>NA|TRBJ1-2|TRBV2|NA
TGTGCCAGCAGAGAGAGACGGACAGATTATGGCTACACCTTC
CASRERRTDYGYTF
>once|TRBJ1-3|TRBV27|NA
TGTGCCAGCAGTCCCCGAGCGTCCAGCTCTGGAAACACCATATATTTT
CASSPRASSSGNTIYF
>few|TRBJ2-7|TRBV9|TRBD1
TGTGCCAGCAGCCCCGGGACAGGTTCGGTCGAGCAGTACTTC
CASSPGTGSVEQYF
>once|TRBJ2-1|TRBV7-3|TRBD1
TGTGCCAGCAGCCCGACAGGGGGCCATGAGCAGTTCTTC
CASSPTGGHEQFF
>NA|TRBJ1-5|TRBV19|NA
TGTGCCAGTAGTTTTACGGGAGGTCGACGCAATAGCAATCAGCCCCAGCATTTT
CASSFTGGRRNSNQPQHF
>NA|TRBJ2-3|TRBV5-1|NA
TGCGCCAGCAGCTTGGCAGGGGTTGAGACAGATACGCAGTATTTT
CASSLAGVETDTQYF
>NA|TRBJ2-4|TRBV4-2|TRBD1
TGTGCCAGCAGCCCCGGACAGGGACAAAACATTCAGTACTTC
CASSPGQGQNIQYF
>few|TRBJ2-2|TRBV30|NA
TGTGCCTACTCGAGGAAAGAATTGAACACCGGGGAGCTGTTTTTT
CAYSRKELNTGELFF
>few|TRBJ2-2|TRBV5-1|TRBD1
TGCGCCAGCAGCTTGACGACAGGGACCGGGGAGCTGTTTTTT
CASSLTTGTGELFF
>once|TRBJ1-2|TRBV6-5|TRBD1
TGTGCCAGCAGGCCCACCCAGGGGGCGCAAAGTGGCTACACCTTC
CASRPTQGAQSGYTF